This passage covers 5 T cell receptor beta chains from one sample sequenced in a study of cytomegalovirus exposure and HLA in healthy donors. PCR employed 60 Vbeta and 13 Jbeta primers. Sequencing used immunoSEQ multiplex PCR; TCRdb keeps in-frame clones, though not all of them. The repertoire holds under 200,000 clones, more than 60% seen once, with about 3.1% in the top ten. The specimen sequenced was PBMCs. The receptors originated from a female donor in good health and CMV-seronegative.

This clone was picked up a small number of times. The chain couples TRBV7-8 to TRBJ2-6, with D tentatively TRBD2 (5 bases). Germline V gene lookup returns CDR1 SGHVS and CDR2 FQNEAQ. Trimming pared 1 base from V and 2 bases from J, leaving 9 bases between. The CDR3 contains 16 residues. This chain's CDR3 is CASSLDGGTGANVLTF. The CDR3 DNA follows: TGTGCCAGCAGCTTAGATGGAGGTACTGGGGCCAACGTCCTGACTTTC.

The chain joins TRBV27 to TRBJ2-5; 7 bases fit TRBD1. This CDR3 has 16 amino acids. With 6 bases clipped from V and 5 bases from J, the junction kept 15 bases outside the gene matches. Germline V lookup: CDR1 MNHEY, CDR2 SMNVEV (reference sequence). CDR3 amino acids: CASRPVDRVGKETQYF. DNA for the CDR3: TGTGCCAGCAGACCCGTTGACAGGGTCGGGAAGGAGACCCAGTACTTC.

This chain uses TRBV27 with TRBJ2-7; D possibly corresponds to TRBD1 (5 bases). CDR3 length: 13 amino acids. The germline CDR1 and CDR2 sequences are MNHEY and SMNVEV (reference sequence). V gave up 6 bases and J gave up 3 bases, with 12 bases separating them. The CDR3 DNA is TGTGCCAGCAGCTACGCGACAGACTACGAGCAGTACTTC. It encodes CASSYATDYEQYF.

The genes are TRBV19 and TRBJ1-1; a weak D match, TRBD1 (6 bases). The CDR3 consists of 13 residues. Germline V gives CDR1 LNHDA, CDR2 SQIVND (reference sequence). V was pared by 3 bases and J by 9 bases, with 14 bases between. The CDR3 spells CASSMVRGAKAFF. The CDR3, as DNA: TGTGCCAGTAGTATGGTACGGGGGGCTAAAGCTTTCTTT.

In this sample, this clone turned up a few times. The chain combines TRBV7-2 with TRBJ2-7, with TRBD1 matching over 7 bases. V lost 5 bases and J lost 2; bases outside the gene matches: 9. Germline V gene data show CDR1 as SGHTA and CDR2 as FQGNSA. The CDR3 runs to 15 residues. The CDR3 DNA is TGTGCCAGCAGCCGCCGGGACAGTATGGCCTACGAGCAGTACTTC. Translated, it gives CASSRRDSMAYEQYF.